This TCR beta chain emerged from a study of shared clonotypes between healthy human individuals. Study-level points and caveats: Relative to their counterparts shared across all four donors, non-shared clonotypes exhibited diminished generation probabilities. Sampling used blood alone; tissue repertoires probably differ.

Clones were sequenced by immunoSEQ multiplex PCR, and TCRdb holds only the in-frame ones, with some missing. The sample carries roughly 2,500,000 clones, 80% to 95% recorded once. Concerning this clone itself: Its antigen is not identified.

Those who donated, Caucasian adults without exception, all lived in Nashville, Tennessee. Source material: naive CD4+ T cells from PBMCs. Subset: CD45RA+ positively selected. The receptor was isolated from a man younger than 30 in good health. Some clones in this sample may be carry-over from other donors' samples.

The CDR3 loop is CASRMEREDYEQYF. CDR3 nucleotides: TGCGCCAGCAGAATGGAGCGGGAGGACTACGAGCAGTACTTC. The chain is built from TRBV5-1 and TRBJ2-7; TRBD2 matches at 9 bases. The germline gives CDR1 SGHRS, CDR2 YFSETQ. J was trimmed by 3 bases and V by 5 bases; bases with no gene match: 6. CDR3 size: 14 residues.